Following are 27 T cell receptor beta chains from one sample sequenced in a study of Ad26.COV2.S vaccination and SARS-CoV-2 variants. Here immunoSEQ multiplex PCR was the method, and the copy in TCRdb shows in-frame clones only, minus some. Seen here are fewer than 400,000 clones, under 90% observed once, and the top ten hold 4.5% to 5.5%. Treatment described: around 19 received Ad26.COV2.S at low or high dose, single or two shots; roughly five received placebo; per-sample allocation not given. Vaccine and placebo recipients were sampled on day 63 after the first injection. The specimen was peripheral blood, collected in a trial of Ad26.COV2.S vaccine versus placebo. These receptors were collected from a person aged 18-65 years who received the Ad26.COV2.S COVID-19 vaccine or a placebo.

The J gene is TRBJ1-1, the V gene TRBV18; a possible D gene is TRBD1 (5 bases). The CDR3 extends over 13 amino acids. Germline CDR1 reads KGHSH; CDR2 reads LQKENI. V lost 5 bases and J lost 0, with 7 bases in between. The CDR3 DNA reads as TGTGCCAGCTCAACGGGGCTGAACACTGAAGCTTTCTTT. It encodes CASSTGLNTEAFF.

This clone was recorded once. The V gene is TRBV12-3 or TRBV12-4, the J gene TRBJ1-1; no reliable D call. CDR3 size: 13 residues. Trimming removed 0 bases from V and 1 base from J, with 3 bases in between. The CDR3 sequence is CASSLAWNTEAFF. CDR3 DNA sequence: TGTGCCAGCAGTTTAGCGTGGAACACTGAAGCTTTCTTT.

V and J are TRBV27 and TRBJ1-5; no firm D call. The CDR3 totals 18 residues. The germline gives CDR1 MNHEY, CDR2 SMNVEV (reference sequence). Trimming cost V 5 bases and J 2 bases, with 22 bases left between them. This chain's CDR3 is CASSDIPVNGQGNQPQHF. The CDR3 nucleotides read TGTGCCAGCAGTGATATCCCCGTGAATGGCCAGGGCAATCAGCCCCAGCATTTT.

The rearrangement links TRBV25-1 to TRBJ2-1; the D gene is possibly TRBD2 (5 bases). This CDR3 has 14 residues. V lost 5 bases and J 8 bases, leaving 16 bases between the germline ends. Germline CDR1 reads MGHDK; CDR2 reads SYGVNS. CDR3: CASSHEGVRDEQFF. In nucleotides, the CDR3 is TGTGCCAGCAGTCATGAGGGAGTTCGGGATGAGCAGTTCTTC.

The chain carries TRBV9 and TRBJ2-1; D is ambiguous. The CDR3 loop spans 19 amino acids. Germline V gives CDR1 SGDLS, CDR2 YYNGEE. V was shortened by 4 bases and J by 1 base, with 24 bases between the two germline ends. The CDR3 protein is CASSPRPLSTRRSYNEQFF. CDR3 DNA: TGTGCCAGCAGCCCGCGACCCCTGTCGACGCGGCGATCCTACAATGAGCAGTTCTTC.

The V gene is TRBV28, the J gene TRBJ1-5; D is perhaps TRBD1 (6 bases). There are 15 residues in the CDR3. Between the trimmed V and J ends, which lost 0 bases and 4 bases, there was a span of 10 bases. The germline gives CDR1 MDHEN, CDR2 SYDVKM. The CDR3: CASSLWGARNQPQHF. As DNA, the CDR3 is TGTGCCAGCAGTTTATGGGGGGCGCGGAATCAGCCCCAGCATTTT.

This sequence joins TRBV28 and TRBJ1-1, with D perhaps TRBD1 (5 bases). Looked up from germline, CDR1 is MDHEN and CDR2 is SYDVKM. The CDR3 extends over 13 amino acids. Trimming removed 4 bases from V and 1 base from J, with 7 bases in between. The CDR3 nucleotides read TGTGCCAGCAGTTCGACAGAGAACACTGAAGCTTTCTTT. This sequence encodes CASSSTENTEAFF.

The chain carries TRBV10-3 and TRBJ2-1; D may correspond to TRBD1 or TRBD2 (6 bases each). Germline CDR1 reads ENHRY; CDR2 reads SYGVKD. V was pared by 6 bases and J by 7 bases, with 16 bases between. This CDR3 is built from 14 residues. The CDR3 coding sequence is TGTGCCATCAGCGGAGGGGGGTTGTTAAATGAGCAGTTCTTC. Amino acids: CAISGGGLLNEQFF.

The V call is TRBV2, the J call TRBJ1-3, with TRBD1 as a possible D gene (5 bases). Germline assignment: CDR1 SNHLY and CDR2 FYNNEI. The V and J ends lost 5 bases and 3 bases respectively, with 17 bases between them. CDR3 length: 16 amino acids. The CDR3 coding sequence is TGTGCCAGCAGTCTTTCAATCTTGGGACGTGGAAACACCATATATTTT. Protein sequence: CASSLSILGRGNTIYF.

This clone was observed once. The gene calls are TRBV11-3 and TRBJ2-1; no reliable D call. The CDR3 extends over 16 amino acids. The ends were cut back, 6 bases at V and 3 bases at J, with 18 bases in the middle. The germline CDR1 and CDR2 sequences are SGHNT and YENEEA. The CDR3 DNA is TGTGCCAGCAGTCATCGGGCTCCCGGTGGCTACAATGAGCAGTTCTTC. Its protein product is CASSHRAPGGYNEQFF. The full variable domain, its missing parts supplied by reference TRBV11-3 and TRBJ2-1, is EAGVVQSPRYKIIEKKQPVAFWCNPISGHNTLYWYLQNLGQGPELLIRYENEEAVDDSQLPKDRFSAERLKGVDSTLKIQPAELGDSAVYLCASSHRAPGGYNEQFFGPGTRLTVL.

The J gene is TRBJ2-1, the V gene TRBV7-9; weak D call: TRBD1 (6 bases). This CDR3 spans 15 amino acids. V was shortened by 5 bases and J by 5 bases, with 16 bases between the two germline ends. The germline V gene encodes CDR1 SEHNR and CDR2 FQNEAQ (reference sequence). CDR3 loop: CASSPRLGTNNEQFF. The DNA for the CDR3 is TGTGCCAGCAGCCCCCGGCTAGGGACAAACAATGAGCAGTTCTTC. Full variable domain (missing parts from reference TRBV7-9 and TRBJ2-1): DTGVSQNPRHKITKRGQNVTFRCDPISEHNRLYWYRQTLGQGPEFLTYFQNEAQLEKSRLLSDRFSAERPKGSFSTLEIQRTEQGDSAMYLCASSPRLGTNNEQFFGPGTRLTVL.

The rearrangement joins TRBV4-1 to TRBJ2-7, with 8 bases lining up with TRBD2. The germline gives CDR1 MGHRA, CDR2 YSYEKL. V shed 1 base and J 0 bases; nucleotides not matched to a gene: 8. This CDR3 is built from 17 residues. The CDR3 here is CASSQVWGAGGSYEQYF. The CDR3 DNA reads TGCGCCAGCAGCCAAGTCTGGGGGGCGGGGGGCTCCTACGAGCAGTACTTC.

V and J are TRBV4-3 and TRBJ2-2; no clear D. This CDR3 is built from 18 residues. V lost 3 bases and J 1 base, leaving 18 bases between the germline ends. Per the germline V gene, CDR1 is LGHNA and CDR2 is YSLEER. The CDR3 DNA follows: TGCGCCAGCAGCCAGACCGGGCGCGTCTACCTGAACACCGGGGAGCTGTTTTTT. Translation: CASSQTGRVYLNTGELFF.

The chain carries TRBV7-9 and TRBJ2-1; a weak D match, TRBD2 (5 bases). From germline, CDR1 is SEHNR and CDR2 FQNEAQ (reference sequence). Trimming removed 3 bases from V and 12 bases from J, with 12 bases in between. The CDR3 has 12 amino acids. Written as DNA, the CDR3 is TGTGCCAGCAGCTTCGCTCGGGAAGGGCAGTTCTTC. Translated: CASSFAREGQFF. Using reference TRBV7-9 and TRBJ2-1 for the parts outside the CDR3, the full variable domain is DTGVSQNPRHKITKRGQNVTFRCDPISEHNRLYWYRQTLGQGPEFLTYFQNEAQLEKSRLLSDRFSAERPKGSFSTLEIQRTEQGDSAMYLCASSFAREGQFFGPGTRLTVL.

The chain combines TRBV4-3 with TRBJ2-7, with no clear D. The CDR3 loop spans 15 amino acids. The germline CDR1 and CDR2 sequences are LGHNA and YSLEER. The V end lost 0 bases, the J end lost 5 bases, and 14 bases lay between the germline ends. The CDR3 nucleotides are TGCGCCAGCAGCCAAGAAGGTCTGGTTGGGGACGAGCAGTACTTC. It yields the protein CASSQEGLVGDEQYF.

This rearrangement joins TRBV29-1 to TRBJ2-1; D is unresolved. Germline V gives CDR1 SQVTM, CDR2 ANQGSEA. The CDR3 runs to 13 residues. Trimming pared 7 bases from V and 1 base from J, leaving 11 bases between. Here the CDR3 DNA reads TGCAGCGCCACCGCTATATCCTACAATGAGCAGTTCTTC. Encoded protein: CSATAISYNEQFF.

The chain employs TRBV27 and TRBJ2-1, with TRBD1 matching 10 bases. The CDR3 is 14 amino acids. CDR1 is MNHEY, CDR2 SMNVEV, per germline (reference sequence). V lost 7 bases, J lost 7 bases, and 7 bases stayed unmatched. The CDR3 DNA sequence: TGTGCCAGCACCCCGGGACAGGGGATGAATGAGCAGTTCTTC. Protein sequence: CASTPGQGMNEQFF.

The chain has TRBV28 and TRBJ1-1, with D hard to call. The germline CDR1 and CDR2 sequences are MDHEN and SYDVKM. The CDR3 loop spans 18 amino acids. Trimming removed 0 bases at V and 4 bases at J, with 21 bases between. In DNA form, the CDR3 reads TGTGCCAGCAGTTTATGCACAGTGAAGTACTATGATGGCACTGAAGCTTTCTTT. This gives the protein CASSLCTVKYYDGTEAFF. Using reference TRBV28 and TRBJ1-1 for the parts outside the CDR3, the full variable domain is DVKVTQSSRYLVKRTGEKVFLECVQDMDHENMFWYRQDPGLGLRLIYFSYDVKMKEKGDIPEGYSVSREKKERFSLILESASTNQTSMYLCASSLCTVKYYDGTEAFFGQGTRLTVV.

The chain has TRBV4-1 and TRBJ2-1; D perhaps matches TRBD2 (5 bases). Germline CDR1 reads MGHRA; CDR2 reads YSYEKL. The CDR3 consists of 16 residues. Between the trimmed V and J ends, which lost 1 base and 4 bases, there was a span of 14 bases. The CDR3 reads CASSQGVGVPYNEQFF. The CDR3, as DNA: TGCGCCAGCAGCCAAGGGGTGGGAGTACCGTACAATGAGCAGTTCTTC.

The chain recombines TRBV4-3 with TRBJ2-7, with 7 bases fitting TRBD2. CDR1 and CDR2 from the germline V gene are LGHNA and YSLEER. This CDR3 has 15 residues. V shed 0 bases and J 3 bases; nucleotides not matched to a gene: 5. CDR3 sequence reads: CASSQDGGGLYEQYF. The CDR3 region has the DNA TGCGCCAGCAGCCAAGATGGCGGGGGACTCTACGAGCAGTACTTC.

The rearrangement links TRBV19 to TRBJ2-3, with a possible D match to TRBD2 (5 bases). Per the germline V gene, CDR1 is LNHDA and CDR2 is SQIVND (reference sequence). The CDR3 totals 13 residues. Deletions cut 5 bases from V and 5 bases from J, with 11 bases between. CDR3 sequence reads: CASSHAGVDTQYF. The CDR3 DNA follows: TGTGCCAGTAGTCACGCCGGGGTAGATACGCAGTATTTT.

V gene TRBV2 combines with J gene TRBJ1-1; D is perhaps TRBD1 (6 bases). Trimming cost V 4 bases and J 4 bases, with 13 bases left between them. Germline lookup yields CDR1 SNHLY and CDR2 FYNNEI. The CDR3 totals 14 residues. CDR3 protein: CASSGTGARTEAFF. CDR3 coding DNA: TGTGCCAGCAGTGGGACGGGGGCACGCACTGAAGCTTTCTTT. The full variable domain, its missing parts supplied by reference TRBV2 and TRBJ1-1, is EPEVTQTPSHQVTQMGQEVILRCVPISNHLYFYWYRQILGQKVEFLVSFYNNEISEKSEIFDDQFSVERPDGSNFTLKIRSTKLEDSAMYFCASSGTGARTEAFFGQGTRLTVV.

J is TRBJ2-1 and V is TRBV7-6; possible D gene TRBD2, 6 bases. CDR3 size: 15 residues. Trimming stripped 1 base from V and 4 bases from J, with 11 bases between. Germline V lookup: CDR1 SGHVS, CDR2 FNYEAQ. This CDR3 is CASSLVNGGYNEQFF. CDR3 DNA: TGTGCCAGCAGCTTAGTAAACGGGGGATACAATGAGCAGTTCTTC.

The chain is built from TRBV6-6 and TRBJ1-2, with TRBD1 matching over 8 bases. Germline V CDR1 and CDR2: MNHNY, SVGAGI (reference sequence). The CDR3 covers 16 residues. Trimming at V came to 7 bases and at J to 5 bases, leaving 15 bases not matched to a gene. CDR3 bases: TGTGCCAGCAACAGACCGACAGGGGAAAAGGGGTATGGCTACACCTTC. Protein sequence: CASNRPTGEKGYGYTF.

J is TRBJ2-3 and V is TRBV27; D perhaps matches TRBD2 (6 bases). Trimming removed 2 bases at V and 11 bases at J, with 17 bases between. The CDR3 is 14 residues long. CDR1 and CDR2 (germline): MNHEY, SMNVEV (reference sequence). The CDR3 DNA reads TGTGCCAGCAGTTTAGCCCCCGCCGGGGGTGGGCAGTATTTT. It translates to CASSLAPAGGGQYF.

This clone appeared a single time. V gene TRBV19 combines with J gene TRBJ1-2, with a tentative D call TRBD1 (5 bases). Trimming stripped 4 bases from V and 5 bases from J, with 14 bases between. The CDR3 consists of 14 residues. Germline-derived CDR1 and CDR2 are LNHDA and SQIVND (reference sequence). CDR3 in amino acids: CASSNTGTRYGYTF. The DNA for the CDR3 is TGTGCCAGTAGTAACACAGGAACGAGATATGGCTACACCTTC. The full variable domain, in which reference TRBV19 and TRBJ1-2 provide the parts outside the CDR3, is DGGITQSPKYLFRKEGQNVTLSCEQNLNHDAMYWYRQDPGQGLRLIYYSQIVNDFQKGDIAEGYSVSREKKESFPLTVTSAQKNPTAFYLCASSNTGTRYGYTFGSGTRLTVV.

This chain connects TRBV5-1 to TRBJ2-5; D may correspond to TRBD1 or TRBD2 (5 bases each). Germline lookup yields CDR1 SGHRS and CDR2 YFSETQ. CDR3 length equals 14 residues. Trimming pared 1 base from V and 2 bases from J, leaving 9 bases between. The chain's CDR3 is CASSLNGGQETQYF. CDR3 in DNA: TGCGCCAGCAGCTTGAATGGGGGTCAAGAGACCCAGTACTTC.